The 15 T cell receptor beta chains presented below share a single source sample, sequenced in a study of cytomegalovirus exposure and HLA in healthy donors (dated by TCRdb to 2016 to 2017). The library was made by the immunoSEQ multiplex PCR assay. For the multiplex PCR, a mixture combining 60 forward primers for TCR Vbeta segments and 13 reverse primers for TCR Jbeta segments was used. TCRdb took over this immuneACCESS table, retaining in-frame rearrangements with V and J assigned. Such tables are incomplete; in checked studies, under half of the missing clones stem from an unresolved V gene, and the remainder is unexplained. This sample comprises about 180,000 clones, roughly three quarters of them detected only once. The biggest ten clones account for 2.9% of the sample. What was sequenced was PBMCs. These receptors all come from a male donor in good health and CMV-seronegative.

The chain has TRBV4-3 and TRBJ2-5; 7 bases agree with TRBD2. This CDR3 contains 17 residues. V dropped 0 bases and J dropped 5; count of bases not matched to a gene: 12. Looked up from germline, CDR1 is LGHNA and CDR2 is YSLEER. The chain's CDR3 is CASSQEGRGGVGETQYF. DNA for the CDR3: TGCGCCAGCAGCCAAGAGGGGCGGGGAGGGGTGGGGGAGACCCAGTACTTC.

V gene TRBV10-3 combines with J gene TRBJ2-7, with TRBD2 identical over 10 bases. The CDR3 contains 15 residues. Losses at the gene ends were 3 bases for V and 2 bases for J; bases not matched to a gene: 4. The germline CDR1 and CDR2 sequences are ENHRY and SYGVKD. This CDR3 reads CAISDTSGDPYEQYF. CDR3 DNA: TGTGCCATCAGTGATACTAGCGGGGACCCCTACGAGCAGTACTTC.

The V call is TRBV29-1, the J call TRBJ2-7, with 12 bases that match TRBD2. The ends lost 7 bases at V and 4 bases at J; junction bases unmatched: 5. The CDR3 contains 13 residues. CDR1 is SQVTM, CDR2 ANQGSEA, per germline. CDR3 protein: CSASTSGSYEQYF. The CDR3 DNA follows: TGCAGCGCGTCGACTAGCGGGAGTTACGAGCAGTACTTC.

The rearrangement links TRBV28 to TRBJ2-7; possible D gene TRBD2, 5 bases. The CDR3 has 15 amino acids. Germline V gene sequence: CDR1 MDHEN, CDR2 SYDVKM. V was shortened by 5 bases and J by 2 bases, with 16 bases between the two germline ends. For the CDR3, the DNA is TGTGCCAGCAGTCCCCCGGTAGCGAACACCTACGAGCAGTACTTC. Amino acid sequence: CASSPPVANTYEQYF.

This chain joins TRBV7-3 and TRBJ2-3; the D is unclear. Germline V gene sequence: CDR1 SGHTA, CDR2 FQGTGA. V was clipped by 3 bases and J by 4 bases, with 14 bases between them. The CDR3 is 15 residues long. For the CDR3, the DNA is TGTGCCAGCAGCTTGCTAGTAGGTACCCCAGATACGCAGTATTTT. Protein sequence: CASSLLVGTPDTQYF.

J is TRBJ1-2 and V is TRBV7-8; TRBD1 is a possible D gene (6 bases). CDR3 length: 14 residues. CDR1 and CDR2 (germline): SGHVS, FQNEAQ. The V and J ends lost 6 bases and 4 bases respectively, with 15 bases between them. CDR3 bases: TGTGCCAGCAGTGAGGGACACCAAACCTATGGCTACACCTTC. It yields the protein CASSEGHQTYGYTF.

The CDR3 here is CASSPGLNYEQYF. CDR3 sequence (DNA): TGTGCCAGCAGTCCCGGACTTAACTACGAGCAGTACTTC. The rearrangement uses TRBV6-5 and TRBJ2-7, with D tentatively TRBD2 (5 bases). The CDR3 is 13 amino acids. Germline V gene sequence: CDR1 MNHEY, CDR2 SVGAGI. Trimming cost V 5 bases and J 3 bases, with 11 bases left between them.

The rearrangement links TRBV29-1 to TRBJ1-1, with D possibly being TRBD1 (6 bases). Germline-derived CDR1 and CDR2 are SQVTM and ANQGSEA. This CDR3 contains 14 residues. Trimming took 6 bases from V and 0 from J, leaving 14 bases between them. The DNA for the CDR3 is TGCAGCGTAAATACAGGGTTTGTGAACACTGAAGCTTTCTTT. Protein product: CSVNTGFVNTEAFF.

The genes are TRBV30 and TRBJ2-1; D is possibly TRBD2 (6 bases). The CDR3 loop spans 15 amino acids. Germline V gene lookup returns CDR1 GTSNPN and CDR2 SVGIG (reference sequence). Between the trimmed V and J ends, which lost 1 base and 7 bases, there was a span of 17 bases. The CDR3 sequence: CAWSEGLPPWNEQFF. CDR3 nucleotides: TGTGCCTGGAGTGAGGGACTCCCCCCATGGAATGAGCAGTTCTTC.

The CDR3, as DNA: TGTGCCAGCAGTTTGGAAGGGGACAGGGGGGTCTATGGCTACACCTTC. Amino acid sequence: CASSLEGDRGVYGYTF. The chain joins TRBV27 to TRBJ1-2; TRBD1 aligns across 11 bases. CDR3 length: 16 amino acids. V was pared by 3 bases and J by 4 bases, with 7 bases of the junction left unmatched. CDR1 is MNHEY and CDR2 is SMNVEV in the germline V gene (reference sequence).

The genes are TRBV29-1 and TRBJ1-5; D possibly corresponds to TRBD1 (5 bases). Trimming left V 5 bases short and J 2 bases short, with 10 bases between. Germline-derived CDR1 and CDR2 are SQVTM and ANQGSEA. This CDR3 comprises 13 residues. The CDR3 sequence: CSVQGMGNQPQHF. In DNA form, the CDR3 reads TGCAGCGTTCAGGGTATGGGCAATCAGCCCCAGCATTTT.

This chain links TRBV18 with TRBJ2-7; TRBD1 matches 8 bases. V dropped 2 bases and J dropped 6; count of bases not matched to a gene: 6. CDR3 size: 14 residues. CDR1 and CDR2 (germline): KGHSH, LQKENI. The DNA of the CDR3 is TGTGCCAGCTCACCAGACTTACAGGGGGGCGAGCAGTACTTC. This encodes CASSPDLQGGEQYF.

This sequence joins TRBV20-1 and TRBJ1-1, with no clear D. Trimming cost V 2 bases and J 2 bases, with 3 bases left between them. Germline CDR1 is DFQATT and CDR2 is SNEGSKA (reference sequence). This CDR3 has 11 amino acids. CDR3 residues: CSARLNTEAFF. Written as DNA, the CDR3 is TGCAGTGCTAGACTTAACACTGAAGCTTTCTTT.

The CDR3 nucleotides are TGTGCCAGCTCACCACCCGGTCAGCCCCAGCATTTT. It codes for CASSPPGQPQHF. The rearrangement uses TRBV18 and TRBJ1-5; no reliable D call. Germline CDR1 KGHSH, CDR2 LQKENI. This CDR3 has 12 amino acids. Trimming removed 0 bases from V and 6 bases from J, with 3 bases in between.

This chain uses TRBV19 with TRBJ2-7, with D possibly TRBD1 on 7 matching bases. Germline values: CDR1 LNHDA, CDR2 SQIVND (reference sequence). The CDR3 loop spans 15 amino acids. Trimming cost V 3 bases and J 1 base, with 13 bases left between them. CDR3 nucleotides: TGTGCCAGTAGTATTAGACAGGGAGGATCCTACGAGCAGTACTTC. Protein sequence: CASSIRQGGSYEQYF.